This T cell receptor beta chain comes out of a study of breast tumors, draining lymph nodes, adjacent tissues. V was trimmed by 1 base and J by 1 base, leaving 15 bases between them. From germline, CDR1 is SGHRS and CDR2 YFSETQ. The CDR3 length is 16 residues. TCRdb reprocessed the multiplex PCR reads with MiXCR, giving one entry per CDR3 protein. The profile shows 130,000 or so distinct CDR3 sequences, around a third of them singletons. Breast cancer patients provided tissue from their axillary draining lymph nodes. This clonotype has at least ten counts. The TCR was taken from a female donor with breast cancer. Some clones in this sample may be carry-over from other donors' samples. This chain uses TRBV5-1 with TRBJ2-7, with TRBD1 as a possible D gene (5 bases). Sequenced: axillary lymph node tissue. The CDR3, as DNA: TGCGCCAGCAGCTTGCTACCCGCGGACAATTCCTACGAGCAGTACGTC. Translated, it gives CASSLLPADNSYEQYV.